Sequencing of this T cell receptor (beta chain) was carried out in a study of cytomegalovirus exposure and HLA in healthy donors (dated by TCRdb to about 2017). Context from the whole study: In an earlier analysis of under 600 of the donors, around 290 Gb of sequence data and 90 million to 120 million unique TCR beta sequences from roughly 200 million T cells were reported. The later analysis used no new phenotypic data to find candidate immune exposures, relying instead on TCR beta sequences and their occurrence across donors. Five DR-DQ haplotypes were treated as single units for association and clustering because of strong linkage in the cohort. An earlier analysis of around 540 of the donors applied high-throughput TCR beta sequencing to assess whether each TCR beta V gene segment acted as functional or pseudogenic. Using immunosequencing, the study profiled T cell repertoires from about 620 subjects and related those repertoires to cytomegalovirus serostatus. Every repertoire in the discovery cohort had been generated on one and the same sequencing platform. To predict cytomegalovirus infection status, the study brought together high-throughput TCR immunosequencing, statistical association of individual TCRs with disease status, and machine learning. Of the 398 genotyped donors, 70% to 90% were placed in the genetic ancestry cluster associated with self-reported Caucasian donors. Among around 400 genotyped donors of the cohort, an average of roughly 230,000 unique TCR beta nucleotide sequences was sequenced per donor, of which 15% to 20% were non-productive. In addition to the first cohort of 500 to 850 subjects, a separate validation cohort of 100 to 150 different subjects was used. Donor age, sex, ethnicity and CMV serostatus were collected together with the repertoire data. A later analysis re-examined previously published TCR beta repertoires from roughly 650 donors and added high-resolution HLA genotyping to investigate patterns of TCR occurrence. HLA typing covered class I and class II loci at four-digit resolution. Approximately 310 gigabases of sequencing data and 70 million to 85 million unique TCR sequences were included in an early release covering 550 to 650 HLA-typed donors. The aim of the study was to test whether cataloging public T cell receptors could identify signatures of past pathogen exposure. Genome-wide SNP genotypes for about 65% of the roughly 700 donors were used in a later genetic analysis, which treated that subset as a discovery cohort. The number of donors typed differed by locus, with about 629-630 for A, B, C, DRB1 and DQB1, 522 for DQA1, approximately 570 for DPA1, and 472 for DPB1.

Libraries were built with the immunoSEQ multiplex PCR assay. A mixture of 60 forward primers for TCR Vbeta segments and 13 reverse primers for TCR Jbeta segments was used in the multiplex PCR. A multiplex PCR assay on genomic DNA amplified the CDR3 region of rearranged TCR beta genes. On the Illumina HiSeq System, the amplified TCR beta libraries were sequenced as 87-base-pair reads. In the source study's methods: A later analysis tallied roughly 80 million unique TCR beta chains across the approximately 670 repertoires, and approximately 11 million of those chains were shared by two or more donors. A nearest-neighbor algorithm error-corrected the raw reads and collapsed the reads into unique sequences, merging closely related sequences to remove PCR and sequencing errors. Alignment of CDR3 sequences to IMGT reference sequences was used to assign V, D and J gene segments. For a sequence to be retained, a match of at least six nucleotides was required to both a V gene segment and a J gene segment. Rearrangements were called productive when the CDR3 lacked stop codons and stayed in frame with V and J; all others were non-productive. Following IMGT convention, CDR3 was defined as the stretch from the second conserved V-encoded cysteine up to the conserved J-encoded phenylalanine. In an earlier analysis of some 550 of the donors, sequences lacking an unambiguous match to a single V gene segment were excluded. An earlier analysis of 500 to 600 of the donors classified V segments as functional when productive rearrangements were above 56.7% and as segregating when the standard deviation between donors was above 5%. To diagnose cytomegalovirus status from the catalog of TCR beta chain sequences, a statistical classification framework was built. In a later analysis, V and J genes were assigned by comparing TCR nucleotide sequences against IMGT/GENE-DB human TR gene sequences. The TCRdist pipeline was used in a later analysis to assign CDR3 sequences and most-parsimonious VDJ recombination scenarios. In a later analysis, each TCR beta chain was defined by its CDR3 amino acid sequence together with its V-gene family, and reads lacking a unique V-gene family were excluded. In a later analysis, 450 to 600 highly shared, low-generation-probability nucleotide sequences were removed to address suspected cross-contamination and a sequencing artifact. In a later analysis, a clonal expansion index was calculated for each public chain from normalized within-repertoire ranks of inferred template counts. Generation probabilities in a later analysis came from a VDJ recombination model fitted to out-of-frame rearrangements, and those results were checked against IGoR. In a later analysis, hypergeometric tests were used to score TCR-TCR, TCR-HLA and TCR-CMV co-occurrence, with a repertoire-size bias correction applied to TCR pairs. False discovery rates were estimated in a later analysis by permuting HLA or CMV assignments 20 times. A later analysis grouped co-occurring TCRs with DBSCAN, adding TCRdist sequence similarity when clustering within HLA-allele-positive subsets. For co-occurrence clustering, repertoires with fewer than 30,000 or more than 120,000 public chains were excluded, along with about five repertoires with anomalous nucleotide sharing. Imported from immuneACCESS, the table was reduced by TCRdb to in-frame sequences with V and J called. These copies leave out some clones; in studies compared against another copy, an unresolved V gene accounts for under half, and the cause of the remainder is not known. That table gives V, J and clone size, and the DNA gave D and trimming. The sample's table lists a count of 200,000 to 250,000 clones. Approximately 1% of the sample lies in the top ten.

CDR1 and CDR2 (SGHRS, YFSETQ) derive from the germline V gene. The CDR3 numbers 13 residues from cysteine through phenylalanine. The CDR3 DNA has 39 bases and is translated from base 1. Between the V and J ends, shortened by 5 bases and 0 bases respectively, the junction contains 8 bases. The cohort was made up of several hundred healthy bone marrow donors. All cohort members were sampled while nominally healthy, although unrecorded immune exposures were likely present. The donor tested CMV seropositive, placing the donor among the approximately 290 seropositive members of the cohort. Every donor gave a peripheral blood sample, and the peripheral blood mononuclear cells from that sample were used for TCR beta sequencing. Genomic DNA was extracted from the blood cell samples with the Qiagen DNeasy Blood Extraction Kit. Notes on this clone: Its antigen specificity is not known.

Study-wide findings and limitations: Assigning TCR associations to individual alleles was difficult when HLA alleles, especially DR and DQ, strongly co-occurred. In the study, approximately 160 TCR beta chains were listed as associated with cytomegalovirus. A cluster of highly shared sequence variants was judged likely to be a technical artifact of the sequencing pipeline. A later analysis reported that several top co-occurrence clusters appeared linked to parvovirus B19, influenza, CMV and Epstein-Barr virus. In a later analysis, the rate of TCR association differed among HLA loci, with DRB1 alleles having the most associated TCRs and HLA-C alleles having the fewest. In an earlier analysis of fewer than 750 of the donors, most TCR beta V segments were observed in productive rearrangements about 87% or about 30% of the time, broadly matching IMGT annotations. In a later analysis, most CMV-associated TCR beta chains were found to appear HLA-restricted, with HLA associations seemingly driven largely by CMV exposure. In a later analysis, some 17,000 TCR beta sequences were associated with specific HLA alleles at a false discovery rate of 0.05. Correlated functional status among segregating V segments might be attributable to linkage disequilibrium, but an unknown experimental factor could not be ruled out. Compared with the 666-donor mean, donors in an Asian-associated ancestry cluster had fewer N-insertions in productive TCRs, according to a later genetic analysis. The cohort was sequenced for TCR beta chains only, and without alpha or paired-chain data the features that could be detected were limited. Because HLA typing was missing for some donors at each locus, association tests included only the typed subset. Immune exposure information for the cohort was limited to CMV serostatus. A few of the identified cytomegalovirus-associated TCR beta chains were confirmed in vitro to be specific for cytomegalovirus antigens. The presence/absence analyses assumed that sequencing depth was roughly uniform across donors, and that assumption may not be true. According to the authors, the approach could potentially be generalized to other disease states and immunological phenotypes. In both the original and validation cohorts, the classifier was reported to diagnose cytomegalovirus status with high specificity and sensitivity. Across donors, most TCR sequences were observed very rarely, whereas some public TCRs were present in many individuals. Because counts were too low, approximately 18 rarely observed V segments, including chromosome 9 orphons, were excluded from the earlier analysis of some 540 of the donors. The 87-base-pair reads could not distinguish some IMGT-functional V segments, including TRBV6-2 and TRBV6-3, so those segments were excluded. A later analysis found that HLA-associated TCR beta chains were more clonally expanded and had lower generation probabilities than equally common non-associated chains. A further reported finding was that TCR beta sequences accurately predicted the HLA-A and HLA-B alleles for most subjects in the first cohort. In a later genetic analysis, a missense DCLRE1C variant was associated with V-gene and J-gene trimming of TCR beta chains, and the association was replicated in an independent cohort.

The rearranged chain carries TRBV5-1 and TRBJ1-2, and TRBD1 may be the D gene, going by 5 matching bases. This clonotype was obtained from a woman in her thirties in good health and CMV-seropositive. Material for sequencing was PBMCs. The CDR3 protein: CASRTTANYGYTF. The nucleotides are TGCGCCAGCAGAACGACAGCTAACTATGGCTACACCTTC.